This T cell receptor beta chain was found in a study of blood T cell repertoires in COVID-19. Background on the study: Samples representing acute and convalescent COVID-19 were sourced from the United States, Italy and Spain.

Profiled with immunoSEQ multiplex PCR; TCRdb holds only in-frame clones, not every one. The repertoire holds about 36,000 clones, with roughly 73% as singletons. The germline V gene encodes CDR1 SNHLY and CDR2 FYNNEI. CDR3 size: 15 residues. With 6 bases clipped from V and 7 bases from J, the junction kept 10 bases outside the gene matches. The rearrangement uses TRBV2 and TRBJ1-4; TRBD1 aligns across 8 bases. The origin of this receptor is a man aged 60-69 years with acute or convalescent COVID-19. The sample was peripheral blood. The DNA for the CDR3 is TGTGCCAGCAGCAGACAGGGGCTACGGGGTGAAAAACTGTTTTTT. This sequence encodes CASSRQGLRGEKLFF.